Listed here are 13 T cell receptor beta chains from one sample, sequenced in a study of blood T cell repertoires in COVID-19. TCRdb's copy holds only in-frame clones and misses some; the assay was immunoSEQ multiplex PCR. The sample carries 90,000 to 120,000 clones, about 80% recorded once. Sequencing was done on a sample of peripheral blood. These receptors all come from a woman aged 70-85 years with acute or convalescent COVID-19.

V and J are TRBV3-1 (or the pseudogene TRBV3-2) and TRBJ1-1, with D perhaps matching TRBD1 (5 bases). Trimming took off 4 bases at V and 1 base at J, with 10 bases between the two ends. CDR1 and CDR2 (germline): LGHDT, YNNKEL (reference sequence). There are 14 residues in the CDR3. CDR3 coding DNA: TGTGCCAGCAGCCGCCTGACAGAGAACACTGAAGCTTTCTTT. Its protein is CASSRLTENTEAFF.

This clone was seen only once. V is TRBV28 and J is TRBJ1-5; the D is unclear. Germline CDR1 reads MDHEN; CDR2 reads SYDVKM. The CDR3 extends over 13 amino acids. V was clipped by 6 bases and J by 7 bases, with 13 bases between them. CDR3 nucleotides: TGTGCCAGCAGCCCCGCCTCGGGGCAGCCCCAGCATTTT. This codes for CASSPASGQPQHF.

The chain joins TRBV20-1 to TRBJ2-5, with a weak D call TRBD2 (5 bases). This CDR3 is 11 amino acids long. Germline assignment: CDR1 DFQATT and CDR2 SNEGSKA (reference sequence). V was shortened by 5 bases and J by 5 bases, with 9 bases between the two germline ends. As DNA, the CDR3 is TGCAGTGCTGAGGGATCGGAGACCCAGTACTTC. Protein: CSAEGSETQYF.

This chain links TRBV6-4 with TRBJ2-7, with D perhaps TRBD2 (5 bases). CDR1 and CDR2 from the germline V gene are MRHNA and SNTAGT. V was clipped by 5 bases and J by 2 bases, with 16 bases between them. The CDR3 loop spans 15 amino acids. Written as DNA, the CDR3 is TGTGCCAGCAGTCATCGGACTGTCTGGACCTACGAGCAGTACTTC. Its protein product is CASSHRTVWTYEQYF.

The genes are TRBV7-8 and TRBJ1-5, with 8 bases that match TRBD1. The CDR3 has 16 amino acids. After removal of 1 base from V and 6 bases from J, the junction contained 8 bases not matched to a gene. Germline V lookup: CDR1 SGHVS, CDR2 FQNEAQ. The CDR3 here is CASSLGVPGGGQPQHF. CDR3 nucleotides: TGTGCCAGCAGCTTAGGGGTGCCAGGGGGCGGTCAGCCCCAGCATTTT.

This clone was seen once. The rearrangement uses TRBV28 and TRBJ2-7; the match to TRBD1 covers 9 bases. V dropped 6 bases and J dropped 3; count of bases not matched to a gene: 6. CDR1 is MDHEN and CDR2 is SYDVKM in the germline V gene. CDR3 length: 14 residues. The CDR3 region is CASRETGGLYEQYF. In nucleotides, the CDR3 is TGTGCCAGCAGGGAGACAGGGGGTCTCTACGAGCAGTACTTC.

V usage is TRBV29-1 and J usage is TRBJ2-1; D may be TRBD1 (6 bases). The CDR3 is 10 amino acids. Germline V gene data show CDR1 as SQVTM and CDR2 as ANQGSEA. V was clipped by 6 bases and J by 10 bases, with 10 bases between them. CDR3: CSVLQGEQFF. CDR3 sequence (DNA): TGCAGCGTCCTACAGGGAGAGCAGTTCTTC.

This clone was picked up a small number of times. This chain uses TRBV6-4 with TRBJ2-1, with 12 nucleotides matching TRBD2. The germline V gene has CDR1 MRHNA and CDR2 SNTAGT. The junction had 2 bases not matched to a gene; V was cut back by 4 bases and J by 4 bases. The CDR3 has 15 amino acids. CDR3 sequence (DNA): TGTGCCAGCAGTGCCGGGACTAGCGGGTACAATGAGCAGTTCTTC. Translation: CASSAGTSGYNEQFF.

This clone was seen once. This rearrangement joins TRBV7-2 to TRBJ2-3; TRBD2 matches 7 bases. With 3 bases clipped from V and 2 bases from J, the junction kept 14 bases outside the gene matches. This CDR3 region has 18 residues. Germline CDR1 is SGHTA and CDR2 is FQGNSA. Here the CDR3 reads CASSFAPWDYRTTDTQYF. CDR3 in DNA: TGTGCCAGCAGCTTTGCCCCCTGGGACTATCGAACCACAGATACGCAGTATTTT.

The rearrangement joins TRBV5-1 to TRBJ2-3; TRBD1 might be the D (6 bases). The CDR3 runs to 14 residues. The germline V gene encodes CDR1 SGHRS and CDR2 YFSETQ. V was trimmed by 0 bases and J by 4 bases, leaving 9 bases between them. CDR3 protein: CASSLATGADTQYF. The CDR3 DNA reads TGCGCCAGCAGCTTGGCGACAGGTGCAGATACGCAGTATTTT.

The chain employs TRBV25-1 and TRBJ1-2; a possible D gene is TRBD1 (5 bases). This CDR3 comprises 14 residues. Looked up from germline, CDR1 is MGHDK and CDR2 is SYGVNS. Trimming left V 8 bases short and J 2 bases short, with 15 bases between. The CDR3 loop is CASHGGGLNYGYTF. The CDR3 nucleotides read TGTGCCAGCCATGGGGGGGGTCTAAACTATGGCTACACCTTC.

This rearrangement joins TRBV28 to TRBJ2-1, with TRBD2 matching 8 bases. CDR1 MDHEN and CDR2 SYDVKM come from the germline V gene. This CDR3 is built from 13 residues. Losses at the gene ends were 6 bases for V and 8 bases for J; bases not matched to a gene: 6. The chain's CDR3 is CASSPGRGDEQFF. The CDR3, as DNA: TGTGCCAGCAGCCCCGGGAGGGGGGATGAGCAGTTCTTC. Full variable domain (outside the CDR3, taken from reference TRBV28 and TRBJ2-1): DVKVTQSSRYLVKRTGEKVFLECVQDMDHENMFWYRQDPGLGLRLIYFSYDVKMKEKGDIPEGYSVSREKKERFSLILESASTNQTSMYLCASSPGRGDEQFFGPGTRLTVL.

The chain carries TRBV19 and TRBJ1-5; TRBD1 agrees at 10 bases. This CDR3 comprises 15 residues. CDR1 is LNHDA, CDR2 SQIVND, per germline (reference sequence). J was trimmed by 7 bases and V by 6 bases; bases with no gene match: 9. CDR3 sequence: CASSAGDRGRQPQHF. The CDR3 coding sequence is TGTGCCAGTAGCGCCGGGGACAGGGGTCGACAGCCCCAGCATTTT.